A selection of T cell receptor beta chains follows, all from one sample in a study of T cell responses to AZD1222 COVID-19 vaccine. Using immunoSEQ multiplex PCR, the repertoire was profiled, and TCRdb retains in-frame clones only, with some absent. This sample has some 160,000 clones, with roughly 93% found just once. Sequencing used peripheral blood, obtained 28 days after the second AZD1222 dose. These receptors originate from an adult who received the AZD1222 COVID-19 vaccine. The CDR3 runs from the conserved cysteine through the conserved F or W. A D gene is named only where the DNA matches it firmly. Rows may omit the clone size; those that give it use once, few, many or a size class.

J gene | clone size | V gene | D gene | CDR3 protein | CDR3 DNA
TRBJ2-1 | NA | TRBV5-1 | NA | CASSLGPLSEQFF | TGCGCCAGCAGCTTGGGGCCCCTGAGTGAGCAGTTCTTC
TRBJ2-2 | NA | TRBV5-8 | NA | CASSLWAAATGELFF | TGTGCCAGCAGCTTGTGGGCAGCCGCCACCGGGGAGCTGTTTTTT
TRBJ1-5 | NA | TRBV5-3 | NA | CARSSDTQPQHF | TGTGCCAGAAGCTCCGACACTCAGCCCCAGCATTTT
TRBJ1-2 | NA | TRBV5-1 | NA | CASSSDPGTYGYTF | TGCGCCAGCAGCTCAGACCCGGGCACGTATGGCTACACCTTC
TRBJ1-1 | NA | TRBV19 | TRBD1 | CASLTRTGGVNTEAFF | TGTGCCAGTCTCACTCGGACAGGGGGGGTGAACACTGAAGCTTTCTTT
TRBJ1-2 | NA | TRBV6-1 | NA | CASSEYPGGGYGYTF | TGTGCCAGCAGTGAATATCCCGGTGGGGGATATGGCTACACCTTC
TRBJ1-4 | NA | TRBV27 | TRBD1 | CASSILPIGTGMEKLFF | TGTGCCAGCAGTATCCTACCGATAGGGACAGGGATGGAAAAACTGTTTTTT
TRBJ2-7 | NA | TRBV7-9 | NA | CASSFRGDEQYF | TGTGCCAGCAGCTTTCGCGGGGACGAGCAGTACTTC
TRBJ1-2 | NA | TRBV7-3 | NA | CASSPPQTGYTF | TGTGCCAGCAGCCCCCCCCAGACGGGCTACACCTTC
TRBJ1-6 | NA | TRBV3-1/TRBV3-2 | NA | CASSQQINSPLHF | TGTGCCAGCAGCCAACAGATTAATTCACCCCTCCACTTT
TRBJ2-7 | NA | TRBV2 | NA | CASSEEGGQYF | TGTGCCAGCAGTGAAGAGGGCGGGCAGTACTTC
TRBJ1-1 | NA | TRBV5-1 | TRBD1 | CASSLPQGRAEAFF | TGCGCCAGCAGCTTGCCACAGGGGAGGGCTGAAGCTTTCTTT
TRBJ1-5 | NA | TRBV21-1 | NA | CASSIGTANSNQPQHF | TGTGCCAGCAGCATAGGGACAGCTAATAGCAATCAGCCCCAGCATTTT
TRBJ2-5 | NA | TRBV7-2 | TRBD2 | CASSLTDMRGGSETQYF | TGTGCCAGCAGCTTAACGGATATGCGGGGGGGCTCTGAGACCCAGTACTTC
TRBJ1-5 | NA | TRBV5-1 | NA | CASSKESNQPQHF | TGCGCCAGCAGCAAGGAGAGCAATCAGCCCCAGCATTTT
TRBJ2-2 | NA | TRBV10-1 | TRBD1 | CAIPKTIAGQGEAGELFF | TGCGCCATCCCCAAAACCATCGCGGGACAGGGGGAGGCCGGGGAGCTGTTTTTT
TRBJ2-2 | NA | TRBV6-4 | NA | CASSRLEGTGELFF | TGTGCCAGCAGTAGACTAGAAGGTACCGGGGAGCTGTTTTTT
TRBJ1-1 | NA | TRBV7-3 | TRBD1 | CASSQRGQGRTEAFF | TGTGCCAGCAGCCAACGAGGACAGGGAAGGACTGAAGCTTTCTTT
TRBJ1-1 | NA | TRBV6-5 | NA | CASSPMNTEAFF | TGTGCCAGCAGCCCCATGAACACTGAAGCTTTCTTT
TRBJ1-5 | NA | TRBV3-1/TRBV3-2 | NA | CASSQGAYQPQHF | TGTGCCAGCAGCCAAGGGGCGTATCAGCCCCAGCATTTT
TRBJ1-2 | NA | TRBV14 | NA | CASSQAVGGLGGYTF | TGTGCCAGCAGCCAAGCGGTTGGGGGGCTCGGTGGCTACACCTTC
TRBJ1-6 | NA | TRBV27 | TRBD1 | CASSSGQGNSPLHF | TGTGCCAGCAGTTCCGGACAGGGGAATTCACCCCTCCACTTT
TRBJ1-2 | few | TRBV19 | NA | CASSIDGIRGYTF | TGTGCCAGTAGTATAGATGGAATTCGCGGCTACACCTTC
TRBJ1-2 | NA | TRBV3-1/TRBV3-2 | TRBD1 | CASSQQQGAGGYTF | TGTGCCAGCAGCCAGCAACAGGGGGCGGGAGGCTACACCTTC
TRBJ2-1 | NA | TRBV21-1 | NA | CASSYRDRAYNEQFF | TGTGCCAGCAGCTACCGGGACAGGGCCTACAATGAGCAGTTCTTC
TRBJ1-1 | NA | TRBV9 | NA | CASSAGSTEAFF | TGTGCCAGCAGCGCGGGGAGCACTGAAGCTTTCTTT
TRBJ2-5 | NA | TRBV5-1 | NA | CASSPGWGSETQYF | TGCGCCAGCAGCCCCGGGTGGGGGTCAGAGACCCAGTACTTC
TRBJ1-2 | NA | TRBV18 | TRBD1 | CASSAQGAYYGYTF | TGTGCCAGCTCTGCACAGGGGGCTTACTATGGCTACACCTTC
TRBJ2-1 | NA | TRBV2 | NA | CASSALVGNEQFF | TGTGCCAGCAGTGCCTTGGTGGGTAATGAGCAGTTCTTC